This T cell receptor (beta chain) comes out of a study of response to subunit inactivated influenza vaccine (dated by TCRdb to 2017 to 2018). Looking at the study overall: To follow how T cells responded to a trivalent subunit inactivated influenza vaccine, the researchers relied on deep quantitative profiling of the T cell receptor repertoire.

This clonotype was counted ten times or more. Which antigen it targets is not known. Per-base quality was not reported, and no clone a single base away is much larger than it. Libraries were prepared through RT-PCR. The sequencer listed for this sample is Illumina HiSeq 2500. The public reads were reanalyzed by TCRdb: fastp trimming at Q25, MiXCR alignment, in-frame beta chains only. Merged by CDR3 protein, the rows form single entries marked with the most common genes and DNA. The sample table records about 480,000 distinct CDR3 sequences; roughly 23% of these occur just once. In total, the top ten clones hold 1.9% of the sample. Here is what the overall study found, with its caveats: The authors proposed that each seasonal influenza vaccination may bring in only a limited number of new T cells.

Trimming takes 0 bases from V and 5 bases from J, and the germline ends sit 6 bases apart. The CDR3, from cysteine to phenylalanine, totals 13 residues. The read is trimmed to its CDR3 DNA, 39 bases read in frame from base 1. As encoded in the germline V gene, CDR1 is SGHRS while CDR2 is YFSETQ. This clonotype originated in a man over 45 who received an inactivated influenza vaccine. Donor details come from another sample of the same person, matched by shared clones. The sequencing used CD4+ T cells sorted from PBMCs, collected 5 days after vaccination. This sequence uses TRBV5-1 and TRBJ2-1; the D segment cannot be called with confidence. The encoded CDR3 is CASSLARNNEQFF. The DNA sequence reads TGCGCCAGCAGCTTGGCCAGGAACAATGAGCAGTTCTTC.